A single sample is the source of the 20 T cell receptor beta chains below, sequenced in a study of breast tumors, draining lymph nodes, adjacent tissues. MiXCR was run by TCRdb on the multiplex PCR reads, yielding one entry per CDR3 protein. The sample yields about 200,000 distinct CDR3 sequences, approximately 30% seen once. Axillary draining lymph nodes of breast cancer patients supplied the node samples. Sequences were obtained from axillary lymph node tissue. All receptors come from a female donor with breast cancer. Some clones in this sample may be carry-over from other donors' samples.

This clonotype occurred many times. V gene TRBV19 combines with J gene TRBJ2-1; 12 bases line up with TRBD2. The CDR3 length is 16 residues. V shed 5 bases, J shed 8 bases, and the junction held 10 bases outside the gene matches. Germline V gene sequence: CDR1 LNHDA, CDR2 SQIVND (reference sequence). The CDR3 here is CASSSSSGGAEHEQFF. The CDR3 nucleotides read TGTGCCAGTAGTTCCTCTAGCGGGGGGGCCGAGCATGAGCAGTTCTTC.

The gene calls are TRBV5-6 and TRBJ1-6; a weak D match, TRBD1 (5 bases). The CDR3 is made up of 14 amino acids. The germline gives CDR1 SGHDT, CDR2 YYEEEE. Trimming left V 6 bases short and J 8 bases short, with 15 bases between. DNA of the CDR3: TGTGCCAGCACTCCCTGGGGCAGTTATTCACCCCTCCACTTT. Translated, it gives CASTPWGSYSPLHF.

This clonotype was detected only a few times. The chain carries TRBV18 and TRBJ1-3, with D unclear. CDR3 length: 14 amino acids. V was cut by 6 bases and J by 6 bases, with 15 bases left in between. Germline lookup yields CDR1 KGHSH and CDR2 LQKENI. The CDR3 DNA reads TGTGCCAGCTCGGCTGGGGTGAGCCAAAACACCATATATTTT. Translated: CASSAGVSQNTIYF.

This clonotype was counted ten times or more. Here the CDR3 DNA reads TGTGCCACCAGCCGACGACAGGCGTCCATCCCCGGGGAGCTGTTTTTT. Translating it yields CATSRRQASIPGELFF. This sequence joins TRBV15 and TRBJ2-2; possibly TRBD1 for D (6 bases). From germline, CDR1 is LNHNV and CDR2 YYDKDF (reference sequence). The CDR3 is 16 amino acids. Trimming cost V 5 bases and J 6 bases, with 19 bases left between them.

This clonotype has a count of ten or more. The rearrangement uses TRBV5-8 and TRBJ2-7; D unresolved. Germline-derived CDR1 and CDR2 are SGHTS and YDEGEE. The CDR3 consists of 13 residues. The V and J ends lost 0 bases and 4 bases respectively, with 8 bases between them. The CDR3 sequence is CASSLGVAYEQYF. The CDR3, as DNA: TGTGCCAGCAGCTTGGGAGTTGCGTACGAGCAGTACTTC.

In this sample, this clonotype turned up many times. The V and J genes are TRBV2 and TRBJ2-7; 7 nucleotides align to TRBD2. Germline CDR1 SNHLY, CDR2 FYNNEI. Trimming removed 3 bases from V and 7 bases from J; junction bases left unmatched: 9. The CDR3 is 14 residues long. CDR3 loop: CASSDSGGSKEQYF. The CDR3 region has the DNA TGTGCCAGCAGTGATTCGGGGGGAAGTAAGGAGCAGTACTTC.

This clonotype was counted at least ten times. V gene TRBV20-1 combines with J gene TRBJ1-5; weak D call: TRBD1 (5 bases). CDR3 length equals 14 residues. Trimming took off 4 bases at V and 9 bases at J, with 19 bases between the two ends. The germline gives CDR1 DFQATT, CDR2 SNEGSKA (reference sequence). CDR3 DNA sequence: TGCAGTGCTACCCTCAGTAGGGGTTATGTGCCCCAGCATTTT. It encodes CSATLSRGYVPQHF.

In this sample, this clonotype turned up many times. V is TRBV29-1 and J is TRBJ2-3, with 14 bases aligning to TRBD2. Germline CDR1 is SQVTM and CDR2 is ANQGSEA. Unmatched junction bases numbered 17, after V lost 6 bases and J lost 3 bases. The CDR3 runs to 19 residues. CDR3 residues: CSVEQRALTSGRVTDTQYF. In DNA form, the CDR3 reads TGCAGCGTCGAACAACGAGCCTTGACTAGCGGGAGGGTTACAGATACGCAGTATTTT.

To note about this clonotype: A clone one base away is much larger, so this may be a read error. The chain combines TRBV12-3 or TRBV12-4 with TRBJ1-6; the D is unclear. Trimming cost V 3 bases and J 5 bases, with 14 bases left between them. This CDR3 spans 16 amino acids. The CDR3 here is CASSFLRFRNNSPLHF. Written as DNA, the CDR3 is TGTGCCAGCAGTTTCCTAAGGTTCAGAAATAATTCACCCCTCCACTTT.

This clonotype was picked up many times. The genes are TRBV18 and TRBJ1-2; D gene unclear. V dropped 3 bases and J dropped 3 bases, with 11 bases sitting between them. Germline CDR1 and CDR2: KGHSH and LQKENI. This CDR3 contains 14 residues. For the CDR3, the DNA is TGTGCCAGCTCACCTAGTTCTACCGACTATGGCTACACCTTC. Amino acids: CASSPSSTDYGYTF.

V gene TRBV30 combines with J gene TRBJ1-1; 8 bases are a match to TRBD1. The CDR3 is made up of 14 amino acids. CDR1 and CDR2 (germline): GTSNPN, SVGIG (reference sequence). V dropped 2 bases and J dropped 2; count of bases not matched to a gene: 4. The CDR3 coding sequence is TGTGCCTGGAGTCTAGGGACAGGAAACACTGAAGCTTTCTTT. Its protein is CAWSLGTGNTEAFF. The entire variable domain, with the rest obtained from reference TRBV30 and TRBJ1-1, is as follows: SQTIHQWPATLVQPVGSPLSLECTVEGTSNPNLYWYRQAAGRGLQLLFYSVGIGQISSEVPQNLSASRPQDRQFILSSKKLLLSDSGFYLCAWSLGTGNTEAFFGQGTRLTVV.

This clonotype was seen repeatedly, ten times or more. The chain couples TRBV5-1 to TRBJ2-3; D unresolved. The CDR3 consists of 15 residues. V was trimmed by 3 bases and J by 5 bases, leaving 16 bases between them. The germline gives CDR1 SGHRS, CDR2 YFSETQ. Here the CDR3 reads CASSSSGEVGDTQYF. The CDR3 coding sequence is TGCGCCAGCAGCTCCTCGGGTGAAGTCGGAGATACGCAGTATTTT.

Details on this clonotype: Just one base apart from a much larger clone, this may be a read error. This chain uses TRBV20-1 with TRBJ2-7, with 13 bases lining up with TRBD2. There are 14 residues in the CDR3. Germline assignment: CDR1 DFQATT and CDR2 SNEGSKA (reference sequence). The V gene end was trimmed by 6 bases and the J gene end by 10 bases; junction bases not matched to a gene: 12. CDR3 coding DNA: TGCAGTGCCCTCCAGACTAGCGGGAGGTCGCAACAGTACTTC. Its translation is CSALQTSGRSQQYF.

In this sample, this clonotype turned up many times. The DNA for the CDR3 is TGTGCCAGTAAAAGGGACATTGATGGCTACACCTTC. Encoded protein: CASKRDIDGYTF. The rearrangement uses TRBV19 and TRBJ1-2; D might be TRBD1 (6 bases). Germline V CDR1 and CDR2: LNHDA, SQIVND (reference sequence). Trimming cost V 7 bases and J 6 bases, with 12 bases left between them. This CDR3 is built from 12 residues.

This chain uses TRBV19 with TRBJ1-2, with 8 bases identical to TRBD1. Germline V gives CDR1 LNHDA, CDR2 SQIVND (reference sequence). The CDR3 sequence is 13 residues long. Trimming took 6 bases from V and 8 from J; bases not matched to a gene: 8. Here the CDR3 reads CASRRLDRVGYTF. The CDR3 DNA reads TGTGCCAGTAGAAGGTTGGACAGGGTGGGCTACACCTTC.

This clonotype was observed many times. The chain carries TRBV28 and TRBJ2-7; TRBD2 aligns across 9 bases. Germline CDR1 reads MDHEN; CDR2 reads SYDVKM. The CDR3 is 16 residues long. After removal of 1 base from V and 2 bases from J, the junction contained 6 bases not matched to a gene. CDR3 protein: CASSLSSGRSTYEQYF. CDR3 in DNA: TGTGCCAGCAGTTTATCCAGCGGGAGGTCCACCTACGAGCAGTACTTC.

This clonotype was counted many times. The rearrangement links TRBV29-1 to TRBJ1-3; D gene uncertain. V lost 7 bases, J lost 0 bases, and 10 bases lay in between. Germline CDR1 reads SQVTM; CDR2 reads ANQGSEA. This CDR3 comprises 13 residues. The CDR3 spells CSARPFSGNTIYF. DNA of the CDR3: TGCAGCGCACGCCCTTTCTCTGGAAACACCATATATTTT. Filled out from reference TRBV29-1 and TRBJ1-3, the complete variable domain reads SAVISQKPSRDICQRGTSLTIQCQVDSQVTMMFWYRQQPGQSLTLIATANQGSEATYESGFVIDKFPISRPNLTFSTLTVSNMSPEDSSIYLCSARPFSGNTIYFGEGSWLTVV.

This clonotype was observed many times. The rearrangement joins TRBV19 to TRBJ1-2, with TRBD1 matching 10 bases. The CDR3 runs 15 residues. The germline gives CDR1 LNHDA, CDR2 SQIVND (reference sequence). J was trimmed by 2 bases and V by 4 bases; bases with no gene match: 4. This chain's CDR3 is CASSTQGQGNYGYTF. The CDR3 nucleotides are TGTGCCAGTAGTACCCAGGGACAGGGGAACTATGGCTACACCTTC.

The rearrangement joins TRBV28 to TRBJ1-1; a possible D gene is TRBD1 (6 bases). This CDR3 region has 14 residues. CDR1 is MDHEN, CDR2 SYDVKM, per germline. V lost 7 bases to trimming and J lost 1 base, with 13 bases between them. The CDR3, as DNA: TGTGCCAGCAACAAAGGGGGGCAGAACACTGAAGCTTTCTTT. Amino acids: CASNKGGQNTEAFF.

This clonotype was counted ten times or more. This chain uses TRBV6-5 with TRBJ2-2; 8 bases match TRBD1. With V trimmed by 2 bases and J by 7 bases, 6 bases remained unmatched. The CDR3 sequence is 15 residues long. Germline CDR1 is MNHEY and CDR2 is SVGAGI. Here the CDR3 DNA reads TGTGCCAGCAGTTACGACAGGGGTTATGGCGGGGAGCTGTTTTTT. Protein product: CASSYDRGYGGELFF.